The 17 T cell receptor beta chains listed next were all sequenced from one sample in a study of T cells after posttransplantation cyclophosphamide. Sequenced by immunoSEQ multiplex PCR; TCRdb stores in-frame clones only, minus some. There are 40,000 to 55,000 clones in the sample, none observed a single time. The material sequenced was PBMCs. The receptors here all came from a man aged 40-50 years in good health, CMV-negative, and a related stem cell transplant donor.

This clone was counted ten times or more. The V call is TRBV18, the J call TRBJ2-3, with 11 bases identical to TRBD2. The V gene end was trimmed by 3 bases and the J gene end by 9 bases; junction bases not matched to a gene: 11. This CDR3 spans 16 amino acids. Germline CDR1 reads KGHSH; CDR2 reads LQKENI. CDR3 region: CASSPLGLAAAGTQYF. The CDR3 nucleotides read TGTGCCAGCTCACCCCTGGGACTAGCGGCCGCCGGGACGCAGTATTTT.

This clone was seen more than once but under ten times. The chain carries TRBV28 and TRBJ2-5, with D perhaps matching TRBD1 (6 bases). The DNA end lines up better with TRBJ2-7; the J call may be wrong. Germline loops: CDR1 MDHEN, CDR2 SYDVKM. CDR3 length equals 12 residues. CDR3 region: CASSFRGYEQYF. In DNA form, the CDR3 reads TGTGCCAGCAGTTTCAGGGGTTACGAGCAGTACTTC.

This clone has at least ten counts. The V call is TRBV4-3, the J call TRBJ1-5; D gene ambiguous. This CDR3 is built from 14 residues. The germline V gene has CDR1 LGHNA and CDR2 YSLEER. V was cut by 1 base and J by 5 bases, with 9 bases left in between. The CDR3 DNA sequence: TGCGCCAGCAGCCAAGGTCACGGTGATCAGCCCCAGCATTTT. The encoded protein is CASSQGHGDQPQHF.

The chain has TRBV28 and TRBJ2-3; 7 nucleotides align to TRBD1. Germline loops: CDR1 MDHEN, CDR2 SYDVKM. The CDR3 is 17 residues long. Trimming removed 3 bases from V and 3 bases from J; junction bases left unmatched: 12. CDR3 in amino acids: CASSLVEGGAATDTQYF. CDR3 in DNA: TGTGCCAGCAGTTTGGTTGAAGGGGGCGCGGCTACAGATACGCAGTATTTT.

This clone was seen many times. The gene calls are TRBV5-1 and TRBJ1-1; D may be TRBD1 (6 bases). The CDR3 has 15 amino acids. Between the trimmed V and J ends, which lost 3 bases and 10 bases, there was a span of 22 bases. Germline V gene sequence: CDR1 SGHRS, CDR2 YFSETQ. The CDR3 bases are TGCGCCAGCAGCTGGGACACCGACCCTTCCCTGGGAGCTTTCTTT. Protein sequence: CASSWDTDPSLGAFF.

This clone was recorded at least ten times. The CDR3 reads CASSYSEGEVNEQFF. The CDR3 DNA follows: TGTGCCAGCAGTTACTCGGAGGGAGAGGTCAATGAGCAGTTCTTC. This chain links TRBV6-5 with TRBJ2-1, with D tentatively TRBD2 (6 bases). CDR1 and CDR2 (germline): MNHEY, SVGAGI. The V gene lost 0 bases and the J gene lost 6 bases, with 12 bases spanning the gap. The CDR3 runs 15 residues.

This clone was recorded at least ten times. In DNA, the CDR3 is TGCGCCAGCAGTTTTCTTGCACGGGAGCAAGAGACCCAGTACTTC. It yields the protein CASSFLAREQETQYF. This chain uses TRBV5-1 with TRBJ2-5; a weak D match, TRBD2 (6 bases). The germline CDR1 and CDR2 sequences are SGHRS and YFSETQ. There are 15 residues in the CDR3. Trimming shortened V by 5 bases and J by 2 bases, and 16 bases separated the two germline ends. The variable domain in full, with the rest retrieved from reference TRBV5-1 and TRBJ2-5, is KAGVTQTPRYLIKTRGQQVTLSCSPISGHRSVSWYQQTPGQGLQFLFEYFSETQRNKGNFPGRFSGRQFSNSRSEMNVSTLELGDSALYLCASSFLAREQETQYFGPGTRLLVL.

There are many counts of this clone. The chain's CDR3 is CASSISGILAKNIQYF. The DNA of the CDR3 is TGTGCCAGTAGTATTAGCGGGATACTAGCCAAAAACATTCAGTACTTC. The chain employs TRBV19 and TRBJ2-4, with TRBD2 identical over 8 bases. Trimming cost V 3 bases and J 0 bases; bases outside gene matches: 4. Per germline, CDR1 LNHDA and CDR2 SQIVND (reference sequence). This CDR3 has 16 amino acids.

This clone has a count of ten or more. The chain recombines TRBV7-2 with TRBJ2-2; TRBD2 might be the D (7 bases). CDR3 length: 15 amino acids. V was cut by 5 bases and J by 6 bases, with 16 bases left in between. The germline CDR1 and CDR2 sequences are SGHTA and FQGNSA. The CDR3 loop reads CASSIGQGGAGELFF. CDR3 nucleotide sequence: TGTGCCAGCAGCATCGGACAAGGGGGGGCCGGGGAGCTGTTTTTT.

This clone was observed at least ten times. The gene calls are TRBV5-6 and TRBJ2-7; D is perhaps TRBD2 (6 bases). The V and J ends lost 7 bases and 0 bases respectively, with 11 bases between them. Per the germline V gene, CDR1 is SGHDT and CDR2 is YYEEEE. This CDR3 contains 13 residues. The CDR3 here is CASSGLSSYEQYF. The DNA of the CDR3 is TGTGCCAGCTCGGGACTTAGCTCCTACGAGCAGTACTTC.

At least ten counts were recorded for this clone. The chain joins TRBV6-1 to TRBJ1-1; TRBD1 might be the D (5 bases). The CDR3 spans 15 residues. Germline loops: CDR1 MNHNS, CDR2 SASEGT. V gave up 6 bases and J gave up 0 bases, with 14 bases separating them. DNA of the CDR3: TGTGCCAGCAGCCGAGAACAGGTGATGAACACTGAAGCTTTCTTT. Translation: CASSREQVMNTEAFF.

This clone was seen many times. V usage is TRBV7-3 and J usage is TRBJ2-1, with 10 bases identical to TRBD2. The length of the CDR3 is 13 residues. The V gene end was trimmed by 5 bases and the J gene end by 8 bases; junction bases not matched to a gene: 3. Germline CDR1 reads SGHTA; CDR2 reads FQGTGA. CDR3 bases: TGTGCCAGCAGCCCCCTAGCGGGAGATGAGCAGTTCTTC. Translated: CASSPLAGDEQFF.

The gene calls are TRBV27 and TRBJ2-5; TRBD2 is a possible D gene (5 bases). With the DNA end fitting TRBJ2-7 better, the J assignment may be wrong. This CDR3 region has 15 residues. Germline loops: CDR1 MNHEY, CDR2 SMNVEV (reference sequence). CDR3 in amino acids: CASTFKEEAAYEQYF. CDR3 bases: TGTGCCAGCACCTTTAAAGAGGAGGCCGCCTACGAGCAGTACTTC.

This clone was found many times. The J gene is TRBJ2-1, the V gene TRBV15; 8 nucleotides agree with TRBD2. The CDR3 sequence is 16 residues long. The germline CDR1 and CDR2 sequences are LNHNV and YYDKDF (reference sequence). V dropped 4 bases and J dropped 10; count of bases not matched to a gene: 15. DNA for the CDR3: TGTGCCACCAGCAATCGGGAGGGGGTATTGTATAGCGAGCAGTTCTTC. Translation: CATSNREGVLYSEQFF.

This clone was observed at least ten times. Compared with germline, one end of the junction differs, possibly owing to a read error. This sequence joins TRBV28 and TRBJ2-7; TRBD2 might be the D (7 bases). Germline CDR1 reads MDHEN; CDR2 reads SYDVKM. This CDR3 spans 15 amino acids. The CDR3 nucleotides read TGTGCCGGCAGGCCCGTGGGCGGGGGCACCTACGAGCAGTACTTC. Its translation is CAGRPVGGGTYEQYF.

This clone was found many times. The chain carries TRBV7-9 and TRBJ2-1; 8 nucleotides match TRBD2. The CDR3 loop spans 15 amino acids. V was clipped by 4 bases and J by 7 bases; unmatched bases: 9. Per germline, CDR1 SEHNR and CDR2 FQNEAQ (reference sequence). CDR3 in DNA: TGTGCCAGCAGCTCCCCCCCGGGAGGGCCAAATGAGCAGTTCTTC. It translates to CASSSPPGGPNEQFF. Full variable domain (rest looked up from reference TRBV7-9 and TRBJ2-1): DTGVSQNPRHKITKRGQNVTFRCDPISEHNRLYWYRQTLGQGPEFLTYFQNEAQLEKSRLLSDRFSAERPKGSFSTLEIQRTEQGDSAMYLCASSSPPGGPNEQFFGPGTRLTVL.

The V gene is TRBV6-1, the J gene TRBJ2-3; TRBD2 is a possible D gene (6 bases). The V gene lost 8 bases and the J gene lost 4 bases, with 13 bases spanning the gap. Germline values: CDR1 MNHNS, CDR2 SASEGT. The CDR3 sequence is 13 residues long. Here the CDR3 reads CASGGGGPDTQYF. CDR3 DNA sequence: TGTGCCAGCGGAGGAGGAGGGCCAGATACGCAGTATTTT.